The present T cell receptor beta chain was sequenced within a study of T-cell memory formation after mild COVID-19. This clonotype was recorded a few times. Its specificity is unknown. TCRdb fed the 5' RACE reads into MiXCR, producing one record per CDR3 protein. In the table there are approximately 260,000 distinct CDR3 sequences, over 15% of which are singletons. Per germline, CDR1 SGHTA and CDR2 FQGNSA. The V and J ends lost 1 base and 9 bases respectively, with 10 bases between them. The CDR3 totals 14 residues. The study, taken as a whole, reports: Clones which contracted sat mainly in CM and EM if CD4+, and in EMRA if CD8+. Balance between CD4 and CD8 was seen in clones contracting day 15 to 85, and a CD4+ lean was seen in later expanders.

The receptor's source is a man aged 18 to 30 who had mild COVID-19 (a few samples of this study predate the infection). Cell type and time point are not known. The rearrangement joins TRBV7-2 to TRBJ1-6, with D uncertain. Sequencing input: PBMCs or a T cell subset sorted from them (not recorded which). CDR3 loop: CASSLGGVSSPLHF. In DNA, the CDR3 is TGTGCCAGCAGCTTAGGAGGCGTGAGTTCACCCCTCCACTTT.